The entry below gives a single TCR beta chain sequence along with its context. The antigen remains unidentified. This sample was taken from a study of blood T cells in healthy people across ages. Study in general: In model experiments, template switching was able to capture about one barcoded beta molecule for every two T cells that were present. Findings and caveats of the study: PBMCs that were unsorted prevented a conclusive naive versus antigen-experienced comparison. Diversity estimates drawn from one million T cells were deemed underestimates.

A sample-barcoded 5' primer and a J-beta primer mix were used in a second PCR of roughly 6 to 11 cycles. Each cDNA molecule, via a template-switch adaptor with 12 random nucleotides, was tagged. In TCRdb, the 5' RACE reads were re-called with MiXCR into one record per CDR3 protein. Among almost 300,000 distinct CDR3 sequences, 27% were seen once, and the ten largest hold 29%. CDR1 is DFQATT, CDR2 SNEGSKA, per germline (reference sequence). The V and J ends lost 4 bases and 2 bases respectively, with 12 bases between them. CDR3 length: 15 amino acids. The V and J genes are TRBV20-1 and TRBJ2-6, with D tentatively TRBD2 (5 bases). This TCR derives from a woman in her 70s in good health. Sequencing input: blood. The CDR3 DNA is TGCAGTGCTACCCCTCTCGGGACTGGGGCCAACGTCCTGACTTTC. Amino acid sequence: CSATPLGTGANVLTF.